This TCR beta chain was found in a study of cytomegalovirus exposure and HLA in healthy donors. In regard to this clone: Antigen: not known.

This CDR3 comprises 14 residues. Trimming took off 3 bases at V and 5 bases at J, with 14 bases between the two ends. CDR1 and CDR2 (germline): SGHRS, YFSETQ. Libraries were prepared by immunoSEQ multiplex PCR; TCRdb keeps only in-frame clonotypes and omits some of them. Here the sample spans about 200,000 clones, roughly 83% being singletons. General study results and limits: Cytomegalovirus status was reportedly diagnosed by the classifier with high specificity and sensitivity. It was found in a later analysis that first-cohort TCR clusters tended to co-occur in the 90 to 150 validation repertoires.

This clonotype was sampled from a woman between 18 and 30 years old in good health and CMV-seronegative. The V gene is TRBV5-1, the J gene TRBJ1-1; perhaps TRBD1 as D (6 bases). Sequencing was done on a sample of PBMCs. This CDR3 is CASSWEDSSTEAFF. The CDR3 bases are TGCGCCAGCAGCTGGGAGGACAGCTCAACTGAAGCTTTCTTT.